The clone carrying this T cell receptor (beta chain) was detected a few times. The CDR3 has 15 residues. CDR1 is WSHSY and CDR2 is SAAADI in the germline V gene. The trim removed 8 bases at V and 3 bases at J, leaving 9 bases unmatched. From the 5' RACE reads, TCRdb called clonotypes with MiXCR, one entry per CDR3 protein. Among some 52,000 distinct CDR3 sequences listed, about 6.6% were seen once. The data stem from a study of T cells after yellow fever vaccination. Study results and caveats: Post-booster samples contained most primary-vaccination clones (nearly 98% CD4, less than 90% CD8).

The specimen comprised CD8+ T cells not binding an NS4B(214-222) dextramer, sorted from PBMCs, sampled roughly 47 days after the first yellow fever vaccination. This TCR derives from a man aged 18 to 30 who received the YFV17D yellow fever vaccine. V and J are TRBV10-2 and TRBJ2-7; TRBD2 agrees at 11 bases. The CDR3 nucleotides read TGCGCCAGCCCCCTTAGCGGGGGGGTGGTCTACGAGCAGTACTTC. It specifies CASPLSGGVVYEQYF.